This TCR beta chain was recorded in a study of T-cell reconstitution after alpha-beta-depleted transplantation in children. General study points: A year post-transplant, T-cell counts and diversity derived mostly from newly produced T cells. Where some patients showed high TCRbeta diversity at day 60, it came from recipient T cells and thymic progenitors that had survived. Reportedly, roughly two months post-transplant, alpha-beta T cells arose from several hundred expanded graft clones.

The library targeted TCRbeta and was prepared with unique molecular identifiers. TCRdb reanalysed the PCR reads using MiXCR and keeps one entry per CDR3 protein. The sample has roughly 570,000 distinct CDR3 sequences, 27% seen once. The CDR3 totals 16 residues. V was trimmed by 7 bases and J by 5 bases, leaving 23 bases between them. Germline CDR1 reads MDHEN; CDR2 reads SYDVKM. As to this clonotype: The antigen remains undetermined.

The source of this sequence is a boy younger than two with Wiskott-Aldrich syndrome, due to receive a stem cell transplant. The rearrangement joins TRBV28 to TRBJ1-1; TRBD1 is a possible D gene (5 bases). The sample was PBMCs, taken before TCRalphabeta/CD19-depleted stem cell transplant. CDR3 bases: TGTGCCAGCAACAAACGGCGGGGGGATCCGAAGACTGAAGCTTTCTTT. As protein: CASNKRRGDPKTEAFF. The full variable domain, its missing parts supplied by reference TRBV28 and TRBJ1-1, is DVKVTQSSRYLVKRTGEKVFLECVQDMDHENMFWYRQDPGLGLRLIYFSYDVKMKEKGDIPEGYSVSREKKERFSLILESASTNQTSMYLCASNKRRGDPKTEAFFGQGTRLTVV.